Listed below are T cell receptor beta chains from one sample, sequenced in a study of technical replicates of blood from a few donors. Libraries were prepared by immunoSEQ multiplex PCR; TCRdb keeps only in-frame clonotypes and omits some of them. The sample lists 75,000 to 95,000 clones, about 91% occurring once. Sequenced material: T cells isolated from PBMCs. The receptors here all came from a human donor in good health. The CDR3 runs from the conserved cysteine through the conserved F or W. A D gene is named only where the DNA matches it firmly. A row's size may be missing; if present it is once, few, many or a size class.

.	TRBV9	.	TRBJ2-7	CASSPATATPYEQYF	TGTGCCAGCAGCCCCGCCACAGCCACCCCCTACGAGCAGTACTTC
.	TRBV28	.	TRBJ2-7	CASSLGGGLFHEQYF	TGTGCCAGCAGTTTAGGAGGGGGCCTATTCCACGAGCAGTACTTC
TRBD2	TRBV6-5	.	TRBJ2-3	CAIRAGGTDTQYF	TGTGCCATCAGGGCGGGAGGCACAGATACGCAGTATTTT
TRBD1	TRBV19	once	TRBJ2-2	CASGQGPNTGELFF	TGTGCCAGCGGACAGGGGCCTAACACCGGGGAGCTGTTTTTT
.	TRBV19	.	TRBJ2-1	CASSTGLILNGEQFF	TGTGCCAGTAGTACCGGACTGATTCTAAATGGTGAGCAGTTCTTC
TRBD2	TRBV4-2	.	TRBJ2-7	CASSHRTRLADYEQYF	TGTGCCAGCAGCCACCGAACGAGACTAGCGGACTACGAGCAGTACTTC
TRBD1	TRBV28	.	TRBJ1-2	CASSFLRQGASYGYTF	TGTGCCAGCAGTTTCCTTCGACAGGGGGCTAGCTATGGCTACACCTTC
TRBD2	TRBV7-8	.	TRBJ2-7	CASSLETSGSYEQYF	TGTGCCAGCAGCTTAGAAACTAGCGGCTCCTACGAGCAGTACTTC
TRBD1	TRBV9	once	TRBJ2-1	CASSVNYNGDRVYNEQFF	TGTGCCAGCAGCGTAAACTATAATGGGGACAGGGTGTACAATGAGCAGTTCTTC
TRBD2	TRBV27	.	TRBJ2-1	CASRPSGIGGHEQFF	TGTGCCAGCAGGCCTAGCGGGATTGGAGGCCATGAGCAGTTCTTC
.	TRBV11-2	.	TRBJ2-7	CASSLDVPSATYEQYF	TGTGCCAGCAGCTTAGATGTACCTAGCGCTACCTACGAGCAGTACTTC
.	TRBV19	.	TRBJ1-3	CASSQQASSGNTIYF	TGTGCCAGTAGTCAGCAGGCGAGCTCTGGAAACACCATATATTTT
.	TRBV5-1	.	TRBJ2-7	CASSLRGTPYEQYF	TGCGCCAGCAGCTTGAGGGGGACCCCCTACGAGCAGTACTTC
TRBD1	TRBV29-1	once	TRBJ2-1	CSVAGTGRSPEQFF	TGCAGCGTTGCCGGGACAGGGAGATCACCTGAGCAGTTCTTC
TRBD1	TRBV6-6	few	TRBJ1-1	CASSPTGAMGEAFF	TGTGCCAGCAGTCCGACAGGGGCAATGGGTGAAGCTTTCTTT
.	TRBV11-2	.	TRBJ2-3	CASSSASGNRVADTQYF	TGTGCCAGCAGCAGCGCCTCGGGTAACAGGGTCGCAGATACGCAGTATTTT
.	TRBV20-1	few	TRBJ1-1	CSAGGATEAFF	TGCAGTGCAGGGGGGGCCACTGAAGCTTTCTTT
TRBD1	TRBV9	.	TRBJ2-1	CASSFTGDSNEQFF	TGTGCCAGCAGTTTCACAGGGGACAGCAATGAGCAGTTCTTC
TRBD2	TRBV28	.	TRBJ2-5	CASSLGGLAGVETQYF	TGTGCCAGCAGTTTGGGGGGACTAGCGGGAGTGGAGACCCAGTACTTC
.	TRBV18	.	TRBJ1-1	CASSPGANTEAFF	TGTGCCAGCTCACCAGGGGCGAACACTGAAGCTTTCTTT
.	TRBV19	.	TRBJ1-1	CASSDLGLVNTEAFF	TGTGCCAGTAGTGACTTGGGGCTGGTGAACACTGAAGCTTTCTTT
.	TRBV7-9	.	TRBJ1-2	CASSLVGASDGYTF	TGTGCCAGCAGCTTGGTAGGGGCGTCGGATGGCTACACCTTC
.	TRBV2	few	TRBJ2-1	CASFRTTDNEQFF	TGTGCCAGCTTTAGGACTACAGACAATGAGCAGTTCTTC
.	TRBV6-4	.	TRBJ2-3	CASSVSSFTDTQYF	TGTGCCAGCAGTGTGAGCTCCTTTACAGATACGCAGTATTTT
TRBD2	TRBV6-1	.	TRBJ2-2	CASFGAGANTGELFF	TGTGCCAGCTTCGGGGCGGGAGCGAACACCGGGGAGCTGTTTTTT
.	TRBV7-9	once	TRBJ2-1	CASSLVADYNEQFF	TGTGCCAGCAGCTTAGTGGCAGACTACAATGAGCAGTTCTTC
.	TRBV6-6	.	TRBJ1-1	CASSSPGLNSDTEAFF	TGTGCCAGCAGTTCGCCGGGACTGAACTCGGACACTGAAGCTTTCTTT
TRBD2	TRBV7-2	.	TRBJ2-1	CASSLAQGLPERSEQFF	TGTGCCAGCAGCTTAGCGCAGGGACTACCCGAGCGGAGTGAGCAGTTCTTC
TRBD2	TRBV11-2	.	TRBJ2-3	CASSRSGKWPDTQYF	TGTGCCAGCAGCCGAAGCGGGAAATGGCCAGATACGCAGTATTTT
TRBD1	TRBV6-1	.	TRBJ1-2	CASSEVRGHYGYTF	TGTGCCAGCAGTGAAGTCAGGGGGCACTATGGCTACACCTTC
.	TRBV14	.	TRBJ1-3	CASSLTPGDVMGGNTIYF	TGTGCCAGCAGCCTCACCCCGGGGGACGTTATGGGTGGAAACACCATATATTTT
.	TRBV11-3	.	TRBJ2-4	CASSLNGIQYF	TGTGCCAGCAGCTTAAACGGGATTCAGTACTTC
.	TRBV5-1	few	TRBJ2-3	CASRSQDFSTDTQYF	TGCGCCAGCAGGTCCCAGGACTTTAGCACAGATACGCAGTATTTT
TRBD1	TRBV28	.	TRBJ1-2	CARGDRVGGYTF	TGTGCCAGGGGGGACAGGGTCGGAGGCTACACCTTC
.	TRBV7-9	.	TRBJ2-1	CASSRSSGKADNEQFF	TGTGCCAGCAGCCGTTCATCAGGGAAGGCGGACAATGAGCAGTTCTTC
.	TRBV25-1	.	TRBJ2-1	CASTRGLGNEQFF	TGTGCCAGCACAAGGGGATTGGGCAATGAGCAGTTCTTC
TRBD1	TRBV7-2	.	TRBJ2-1	CASSPWTGGYDEQFF	TGTGCCAGCAGCCCCTGGACAGGGGGCTACGATGAGCAGTTCTTC
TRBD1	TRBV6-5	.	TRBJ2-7	CASSLAGTVPSYEQYF	TGTGCCAGCAGTTTAGCCGGGACAGTCCCGTCCTACGAGCAGTACTTC
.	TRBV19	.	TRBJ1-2	CASRESLGYTF	TGTGCCAGCCGGGAGAGCCTGGGCTACACCTTC